This T cell receptor (beta chain) stems from a study of patients and donors after allogeneic stem cell transplantation (dated by TCRdb to about 2020). Libraries came from RT-PCR. The sample was run on a NextSeq 550. The public reads were run again by TCRdb, first through fastp at Q25 and then through MiXCR, and only productive beta chains were kept. One record per CDR3 amino acid sequence lists the most common genes and DNA. Here the sample has 150,000 to 200,000 distinct CDR3 sequences; about 32% occur a single time. Under 3.5% of the sample rests with the top ten. Inclusive of the bounding cysteine and phenylalanine, the CDR3 is 14 residues long. Only the CDR3 portion is preserved as DNA: 42 bases, with reading frame beginning at the first base. V loses 1 base, J loses 2 bases, and the germline ends lie 12 bases apart. The germline V gene (reference sequence) specifies DFQATT as CDR1 and SNEGSKA as CDR2.

As concerns this clonotype: No cognate antigen has been identified for it. Per-base qualities were not stored, and no clone one base away is much larger.

The material sequenced was blood, either unsorted or a sorted T cell fraction (not recorded which). The source is a human donor who was either an allogeneic HSCT recipient or a stem cell or donor lymphocyte infusion donor (not recorded which). It is not recorded whose cells these are; they may come from a transplant donor. The rearrangement combines TRBV20-1 with TRBJ2-7; 6 matching bases give a weak D call of TRBD2. CDR3 loop: CSARVRDSAYEQYF. The DNA sequence is as follows: TGCAGTGCTAGAGTGAGGGACTCGGCCTACGAGCAGTACTTC.